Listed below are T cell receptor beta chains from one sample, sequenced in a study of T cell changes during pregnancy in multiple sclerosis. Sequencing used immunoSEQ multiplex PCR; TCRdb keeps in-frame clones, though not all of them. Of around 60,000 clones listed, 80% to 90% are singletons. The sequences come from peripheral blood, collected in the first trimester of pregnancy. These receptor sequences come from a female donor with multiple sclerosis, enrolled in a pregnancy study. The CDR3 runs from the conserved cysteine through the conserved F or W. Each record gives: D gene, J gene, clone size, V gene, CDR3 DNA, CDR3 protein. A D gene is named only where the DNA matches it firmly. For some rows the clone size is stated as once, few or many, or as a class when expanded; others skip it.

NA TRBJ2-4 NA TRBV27 TGTGCCAGCAGTCCCCAGTACCTAGCCAAAAACATTCAGTACTTC CASSPQYLAKNIQYF
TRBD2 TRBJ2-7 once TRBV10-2 TGCGCCAGCAGTCGCGGGAGCCGGGGCGAGCAGTACTTC CASSRGSRGEQYF
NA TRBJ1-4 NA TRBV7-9 TGTGCCAGCACCCAGGGACTTCTGAGAGGTGAAAAACTGTTTTTT CASTQGLLRGEKLFF
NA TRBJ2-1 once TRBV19 TGTGCCAGTAGCCGGGGTACCAATGAGCAGTTCTTC CASSRGTNEQFF
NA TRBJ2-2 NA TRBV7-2 TGTGCCAGCAGCTTAGCGTCAGCGGGGAACACCGGGGAGCTGTTTTTT CASSLASAGNTGELFF
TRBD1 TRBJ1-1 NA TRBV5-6 TGTGCCAGCAGCTTCGGACAGGGGGCCACTGAAGCTTTCTTT CASSFGQGATEAFF
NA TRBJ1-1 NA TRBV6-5 TGTGCCAGCAGCACCGACAGGCGCACTGAAGCTTTCTTT CASSTDRRTEAFF
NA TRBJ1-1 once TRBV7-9 TGTGCCAGCAGCTTAGAGGCCTTACGGGAGGCTTTCTTT CASSLEALREAFF
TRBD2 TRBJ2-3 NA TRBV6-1 TGTGCCAGCAGTGTGAGTCTAGCGGGAGGAGATACGCAGTATTTT CASSVSLAGGDTQYF
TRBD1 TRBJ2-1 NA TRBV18 TGTGCCAGCTCACCACGCTTACAGGGGGAAAGCTCCTACAATGAGCAGTTCTTC CASSPRLQGESSYNEQFF
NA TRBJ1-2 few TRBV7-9 TGTGCCAGCAGCTTAGCGGCGGATGGCTACACCTTC CASSLAADGYTF
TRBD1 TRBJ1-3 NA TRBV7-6 TGTGCCAGCAGCCCCCAAGGACAGGGGGGGAGTGACATATATTTT CASSPQGQGGSDIYF
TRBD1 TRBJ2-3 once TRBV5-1 TGCGCCAGCAGCCTACCCGCCGGGACAGGCAACACAGATACGCAGTATTTT CASSLPAGTGNTDTQYF
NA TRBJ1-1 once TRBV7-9 TGTGCCAGCAGCGCCACACGAAATGAAGCTTTCTTT CASSATRNEAFF
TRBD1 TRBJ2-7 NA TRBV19 TGTGCCAGTAGCCAAGGGACAGGGGAATACGAGCAGTACTTC CASSQGTGEYEQYF
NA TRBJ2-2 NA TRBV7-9 TGTGCCAGCGCCTCGGGGTACTCGAACACCGGGGAGCTGTTTTTT CASASGYSNTGELFF
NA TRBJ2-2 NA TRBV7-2 TGTGCCAGCAACTCGGGTTTTGACACCGGGGAGCTGTTTTTT CASNSGFDTGELFF
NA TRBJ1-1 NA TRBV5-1 TGCGCCAGCAGCTTAGGGGAATTACAGGGCGCTGAAGCTTTCTTT CASSLGELQGAEAFF
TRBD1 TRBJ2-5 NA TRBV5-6 TGTGCCAGCAGCCTCCTGACAGGGGGTATTGGAGAGACCCAGTACTTC CASSLLTGGIGETQYF
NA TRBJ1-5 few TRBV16 TGTGCCAGCAGCCAATCTCACAGGGCAAATCAGCCCCAGCATTTT CASSQSHRANQPQHF
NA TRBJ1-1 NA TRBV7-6 TGTGCCAGCAGCTTAGAAGGCAGGGGCGCTATGGACACTGAAGCTTTCTTT CASSLEGRGAMDTEAFF
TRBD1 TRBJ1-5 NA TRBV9 TGTGCCAGCAGCGTTGGACAGGGAATGAATCAGCCCCAGCATTTT CASSVGQGMNQPQHF
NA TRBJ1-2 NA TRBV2 TGTGCCAGCAGCGAACAGGGAATCTATGGCTACACCTTC CASSEQGIYGYTF
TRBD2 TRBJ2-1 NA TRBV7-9 TGTGCCAGCAGCTCGACCGGGACTAGCGGGACGCGTGAGCAGTTCTTC CASSSTGTSGTREQFF
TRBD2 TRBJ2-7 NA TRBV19 TGTGCCAGTACCTCCGCTAGCGGAAGCGAGCAGTACTTC CASTSASGSEQYF
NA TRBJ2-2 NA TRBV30 TGTGCCTGGAGTCCAGGGGCAGCCTGGGGGGAGCTGTTTTTT CAWSPGAAWGELFF
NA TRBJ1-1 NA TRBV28 TGTGCCAAACAGGACACTGAAGCTTTCTTT CAKQDTEAFF
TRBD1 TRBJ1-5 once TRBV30 TGTGCCTGGAGCGGCTGGCCGGGACAGGGGGCGCGCCCCCAGCATTTT CAWSGWPGQGARPQHF
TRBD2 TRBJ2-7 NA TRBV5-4 TGTGCCAGCAGCTTAGGACTAGACTACGAGCAGTACTTC CASSLGLDYEQYF
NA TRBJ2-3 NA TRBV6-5 TGTGCCAGCAGTTTTCGGACACCCACAGCCGCAGATACGCAGTATTTT CASSFRTPTAADTQYF
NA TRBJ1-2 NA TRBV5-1 TGCGCCAGCAGCTTGGGCGGGCCCTATGGCTACACCTTC CASSLGGPYGYTF
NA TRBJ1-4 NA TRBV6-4 TGTGCCAGCAGTGATAGGGCAGGGAAAGGGGTAACTAATGAAAAACTGTTTTTT CASSDRAGKGVTNEKLFF
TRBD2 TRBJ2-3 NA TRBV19 TGTGCCAGTAGTATAGTTGGGGGGGCAGATACGCAGTATTTT CASSIVGGADTQYF
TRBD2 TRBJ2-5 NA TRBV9 TGTGCCAGCAGCGTAGGTGGCGGGAGGATCCAAGAGACCCAGTACTTC CASSVGGGRIQETQYF
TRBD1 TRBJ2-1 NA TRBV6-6 TGTGCCAGCAGTTCTACGACAGGGGCTGAGCAGTTCTTC CASSSTTGAEQFF
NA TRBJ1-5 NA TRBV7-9 TGTGCCAGCAGTCAAGACGGGGGGGTGGGTCAGCCCCAGCATTTT CASSQDGGVGQPQHF
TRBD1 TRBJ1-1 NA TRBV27 TGTGCCAGCAGCGACAGGGGGCCGACTGAAGCTTTCTTT CASSDRGPTEAFF
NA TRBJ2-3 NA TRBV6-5 TGTGCCAGCAGCCTGGACACGGGCTCAGATACGCAGTATTTT CASSLDTGSDTQYF
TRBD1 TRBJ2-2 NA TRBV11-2 TGTGCCAGCAGCTTGCAGGGGGCCTCCGGGGAGCTGTTTTTT CASSLQGASGELFF
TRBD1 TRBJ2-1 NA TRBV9 TGTGCCAGCAGCATAAGGGGGGACAGGGACAATGAGCAGTTCTTC CASSIRGDRDNEQFF
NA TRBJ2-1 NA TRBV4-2 TGTGCCAGCAGCCCGGATGGTCTAGGAAATGAGCAGTTCTTC CASSPDGLGNEQFF
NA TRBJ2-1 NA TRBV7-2 TGTGCCAGCAGCTTAGACCGGGGGAATTACAATGAGCAGTTCTTC CASSLDRGNYNEQFF
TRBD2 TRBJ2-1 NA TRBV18 TGTGCCAGCTCACCACCTCCGGGACTAAAGGATGAGCAGTTCTTC CASSPPPGLKDEQFF
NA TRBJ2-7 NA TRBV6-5 TGTGCCAGCAGTTACTCGTCTTCAGGGATATACTACGAGCAGTACTTC CASSYSSSGIYYEQYF